The 4 T cell receptor beta chains listed next were all sequenced from one sample in a study of blood T cells in healthy people across ages. A second PCR of roughly 6 to 12 cycles used a sample-barcoded 5' primer and a J-beta primer mix. TCRdb itself ran the 5' RACE reads through MiXCR, one entry per CDR3 protein. The table records around 800,000 distinct CDR3 sequences, less than 80% of them present only once. The sequenced sample consisted of blood. The receptors derive from a man aged 25-45 years in good health.

This rearrangement joins TRBV5-5 to TRBJ1-2, with D hard to call. Trimming left V 2 bases short and J 4 bases short, with 12 bases between. The CDR3 is 14 residues long. CDR1 is SGHKS and CDR2 is YYEKEE in the germline V gene (reference sequence). The CDR3 reads CASSFADQFYGYTF. DNA for the CDR3: TGTGCCAGCAGCTTCGCGGACCAGTTCTATGGCTACACCTTC.

The V gene is TRBV7-3, the J gene TRBJ2-7; D ambiguous. The germline V and J ends were trimmed by 5 bases and 3 bases, with 11 bases remaining between them. CDR1 and CDR2 (germline): SGHTA, FQGTGA. CDR3 length: 13 amino acids. CDR3 loop: CASSTSPFYEQYF. CDR3 sequence (DNA): TGTGCCAGCAGCACAAGTCCCTTCTACGAGCAGTACTTC.

This clonotype was recorded a few times. This chain connects TRBV3-1 to TRBJ2-7, with D perhaps TRBD1 (5 bases). Trimming stripped 8 bases from V and 6 bases from J, with 8 bases between. Germline CDR1 LGHDT, CDR2 YNNKEL (reference sequence). The CDR3 consists of 10 residues. The DNA of the CDR3 is TGTGCCAGCGGAGACAGCGAGCAGTACTTC. This translates into CASGDSEQYF.

This clonotype has a handful of counts. The chain employs TRBV4-2 and TRBJ2-5, with TRBD2 matching 9 bases. Germline V gene sequence: CDR1 LGHNA, CDR2 YNFKEQ. V dropped 0 bases and J dropped 1; count of bases not matched to a gene: 6. This CDR3 comprises 17 residues. The CDR3 nucleotides read TGTGCCAGCAGCCAAGATTTACTAGCGGGTATCCAAGAGACCCAGTACTTC. Its protein is CASSQDLLAGIQETQYF.